This is a list of T cell receptor beta chains from one sample in a study of early T cells in non-severe SARS-CoV-2 infection. MiXCR was run by TCRdb on the 5' RACE reads, yielding one entry per CDR3 protein. This sample yields about 45,000 distinct CDR3 sequences, of which 12% are seen a single time; 16% belongs to the top ten. Sequencing input: whole blood. Receptors were obtained from an adult who was a healthcare worker with PCR-confirmed SARS-CoV-2 infection or an uninfected control (not recorded which). CDR3s include the opening cysteine and the closing phenylalanine or tryptophan. A D gene is named only where the DNA matches it firmly. Clone size, where shown, is once, few, many, or a class for clones that have expanded.

d_call: TRBD1
j_call: TRBJ1-1
v_call: TRBV7-2
clone_size: many
cdr3_nt: TGTGCCAGCAGCCGCGACAGGGTTAGTCCTGAAGCTTTCTTT
cdr3_aa: CASSRDRVSPEAFF

d_call: .
j_call: TRBJ2-3
v_call: TRBV20-1
clone_size: .
cdr3_nt: TGCAGTGCGGAAGGGGGGGGCCAGAATGCAGATACGCAGTATTTT
cdr3_aa: CSAEGGGQNADTQYF

d_call: .
j_call: TRBJ1-4
v_call: TRBV5-1
clone_size: few
cdr3_nt: TGCGCCAGCAGCTCTGGCAGCCTCTATGAAAAACTGTTTTTT
cdr3_aa: CASSSGSLYEKLFF

d_call: .
j_call: TRBJ2-1
v_call: TRBV6-5
clone_size: .
cdr3_nt: TGTGCCAGCAGTCCACTACAGGGTGAGCAGTTCTTC
cdr3_aa: CASSPLQGEQFF

d_call: .
j_call: TRBJ1-5
v_call: TRBV12-3/TRBV12-4
clone_size: many
cdr3_nt: TGTGCCAGCCCTTTGCCGGAAACTCGTTATCAGCCCCAGCATTTT
cdr3_aa: CASPLPETRYQPQHF

d_call: TRBD2
j_call: TRBJ2-7
v_call: TRBV27
clone_size: .
cdr3_nt: TGTGCCAGCAGTTTAAAGGGACTACGCAACTTC
cdr3_aa: CASSLKGLRNF

d_call: .
j_call: TRBJ1-6
v_call: TRBV20-1
clone_size: many
cdr3_nt: TGCAGTGCTAACGAGGGGTTTTCACCCCTCCACTTT
cdr3_aa: CSANEGFSPLHF

d_call: .
j_call: TRBJ1-5
v_call: TRBV6-2/TRBV6-3
clone_size: many
cdr3_nt: TGTGCCAGCAGTGGACCACAGTTAGCTCAGCCCCAGCATTTT
cdr3_aa: CASSGPQLAQPQHF

d_call: TRBD2
j_call: TRBJ2-3
v_call: TRBV11-2
clone_size: few
cdr3_nt: TGTGCCAGCAGCCTTGGGACTAGCGGACCAGATACGCAGTATTTT
cdr3_aa: CASSLGTSGPDTQYF

d_call: .
j_call: TRBJ1-4
v_call: TRBV4-1
clone_size: many
cdr3_nt: TGCGCCAGCAGCAAACGGACATTAGTTGCAACTAATGAAAAACTGTTTTTT
cdr3_aa: CASSKRTLVATNEKLFF

d_call: .
j_call: TRBJ2-1
v_call: TRBV7-2
clone_size: many
cdr3_nt: TGTGCCAGCAGCTTAGAACGATACAATGAGCAGTTCTTC
cdr3_aa: CASSLERYNEQFF

d_call: .
j_call: TRBJ2-2
v_call: TRBV4-1
clone_size: few
cdr3_nt: TGCGCCAGCAGCCAAGATTCGCCGGGGGTCGGGGAGCTGTTTTTT
cdr3_aa: CASSQDSPGVGELFF

d_call: .
j_call: TRBJ2-7
v_call: TRBV6-1
clone_size: .
cdr3_nt: TGTGCCAGCAACGGCCAACTCTACGAGCAGTACTTC
cdr3_aa: CASNGQLYEQYF

d_call: TRBD1
j_call: TRBJ1-2
v_call: TRBV28
clone_size: few
cdr3_nt: TGTGCCAGCAGTTTATGGGTCGCAGGGGGCAACTATGGCTACACCTTC
cdr3_aa: CASSLWVAGGNYGYTF

d_call: .
j_call: TRBJ1-1
v_call: TRBV29-1
clone_size: .
cdr3_nt: TGCAGCGTCTACCGGGCCCCGGGTGGCACTGAAGCTTTCTTT
cdr3_aa: CSVYRAPGGTEAFF

d_call: .
j_call: TRBJ2-7
v_call: TRBV2
clone_size: many
cdr3_nt: TGTGCCAGCAGTGAATGGCAGGGGCAGTACTTC
cdr3_aa: CASSEWQGQYF

d_call: .
j_call: TRBJ2-7
v_call: TRBV28
clone_size: many
cdr3_nt: TGTGCCAGCAGTCATGCCTACGAGCAGTACTTC
cdr3_aa: CASSHAYEQYF

d_call: .
j_call: TRBJ1-3
v_call: TRBV7-9
clone_size: few
cdr3_nt: TGTGCCAGCAGTATGAGAGGGAGCTCTGGAAACACCATATATTTT
cdr3_aa: CASSMRGSSGNTIYF

d_call: .
j_call: TRBJ2-7
v_call: TRBV7-2
clone_size: .
cdr3_nt: TGTGCCAGCAGCTTAGACGTGCTCTACGAGCAGTACTTC
cdr3_aa: CASSLDVLYEQYF

d_call: TRBD1
j_call: TRBJ2-6
v_call: TRBV19
clone_size: .
cdr3_nt: TGTGCCAGTAGCAGAGGGTTGTTTGACAGGGGGCAATCTGGGGCCAACGTCCTGACTTTC
cdr3_aa: CASSRGLFDRGQSGANVLTF

d_call: TRBD1
j_call: TRBJ2-1
v_call: TRBV3-1
clone_size: .
cdr3_nt: TGTGCCAGCAGCCCGGGGGGACAGGGGATCTACAATGAGCAGTTCTTC
cdr3_aa: CASSPGGQGIYNEQFF

d_call: .
j_call: TRBJ2-7
v_call: TRBV5-1
clone_size: many
cdr3_nt: TGCGCCAGCAGCTTGGGGTCAGGCTCATCCGAGCAGTACTTC
cdr3_aa: CASSLGSGSSEQYF

d_call: .
j_call: TRBJ1-1
v_call: TRBV5-1
clone_size: few
cdr3_nt: TGCGCCAGCAGGTCGGACTCGAACACTGAAGCTTTCTTT
cdr3_aa: CASRSDSNTEAFF

d_call: .
j_call: TRBJ2-1
v_call: TRBV12-3/TRBV12-4
clone_size: many
cdr3_nt: TGTGCCAGCAGTTTATTTAATGAGCAGTTCTTC
cdr3_aa: CASSLFNEQFF

d_call: .
j_call: TRBJ1-1
v_call: TRBV7-9
clone_size: .
cdr3_nt: TGTGCCAGCAGCCTGGACGGAGTTAACACTGAAGCTTTCTTT
cdr3_aa: CASSLDGVNTEAFF

d_call: .
j_call: TRBJ1-2
v_call: TRBV12-3/TRBV12-4
clone_size: few
cdr3_nt: TGTGCCAGCAGTCTCGGGAGGACTTACACCTTC
cdr3_aa: CASSLGRTYTF

d_call: TRBD1
j_call: TRBJ1-2
v_call: TRBV5-4
clone_size: many
cdr3_nt: TGTGCCAGCAGCGAGCCGGGACAGGGGGCGGAGGATGGCTACACCTTC
cdr3_aa: CASSEPGQGAEDGYTF

d_call: .
j_call: TRBJ2-7
v_call: TRBV20-1
clone_size: .
cdr3_nt: TGCAGTGCCCGAACGGGCAGGGTCGAATACGAGCAGTACTTC
cdr3_aa: CSARTGRVEYEQYF

d_call: .
j_call: TRBJ2-3
v_call: TRBV20-1
clone_size: .
cdr3_nt: TGCAGTGCTCGTACCTCGGTAGGCACAGATACGCAGTATTTT
cdr3_aa: CSARTSVGTDTQYF

d_call: .
j_call: TRBJ2-3
v_call: TRBV19
clone_size: .
cdr3_nt: TGTGCCAGTACGTCCCGCGGTGATACGCAGTATTTT
cdr3_aa: CASTSRGDTQYF

d_call: .
j_call: TRBJ2-1
v_call: TRBV7-9
clone_size: .
cdr3_nt: TGTGCCAGCAGCTCTACAAGTCTACCCCATGAGCAGTTCTTC
cdr3_aa: CASSSTSLPHEQFF

d_call: .
j_call: TRBJ1-5
v_call: TRBV28
clone_size: many
cdr3_nt: TGTGCCAGCAGTTTGGACGGCGACAGGCCCCAGCATTTT
cdr3_aa: CASSLDGDRPQHF

d_call: .
j_call: TRBJ2-5
v_call: TRBV7-9
clone_size: many
cdr3_nt: TGTGCCAGCAGCTTAGGGGCGGCACCGGTTGAGACCCAGTACTTC
cdr3_aa: CASSLGAAPVETQYF

d_call: TRBD2
j_call: TRBJ2-5
v_call: TRBV7-7
clone_size: many
cdr3_nt: TGTGCTAGCAGCCTAGGGAGCGGGGCGTGGGGAGAGACCCAGTACTTC
cdr3_aa: CASSLGSGAWGETQYF

d_call: TRBD1
j_call: TRBJ2-6
v_call: TRBV5-6
clone_size: few
cdr3_nt: TGTGCCAGCAGCTTCGGGACAGGGGTCGGGGCCAACGTCCTGACTTTC
cdr3_aa: CASSFGTGVGANVLTF

d_call: TRBD2
j_call: TRBJ2-1
v_call: TRBV9
clone_size: few
cdr3_nt: TGTGCCAGCAGCGTAGATCCAGCGGGGGGGCAGGGTGAGCAGTTCTTC
cdr3_aa: CASSVDPAGGQGEQFF

d_call: .
j_call: TRBJ2-1
v_call: TRBV7-3
clone_size: many
cdr3_nt: TGTGCCAGCAGCTTATCGGACGGCGGGCGGGCCTCCTACAATGAGCAGTTCTTC
cdr3_aa: CASSLSDGGRASYNEQFF

d_call: .
j_call: TRBJ2-1
v_call: TRBV29-1
clone_size: .
cdr3_nt: TGCAGCGTTGAAGATCTGGGAAGCAAATGGACCTCCTACAATGAGCAGTTCTTC
cdr3_aa: CSVEDLGSKWTSYNEQFF

d_call: TRBD1
j_call: TRBJ2-7
v_call: TRBV28
clone_size: many
cdr3_nt: TGTGCCAGCAGTTTGGAAGGACAGGGGCTCTACGAGCAGTACTTC
cdr3_aa: CASSLEGQGLYEQYF

d_call: .
j_call: TRBJ2-2
v_call: TRBV18
clone_size: many
cdr3_nt: TGTGCCAGCTCACCACTGGCTAGTGGCACCGGGGAGCTGTTTTTT
cdr3_aa: CASSPLASGTGELFF

d_call: .
j_call: TRBJ2-5
v_call: TRBV12-3/TRBV12-4
clone_size: many
cdr3_nt: TGTGCCAGCAGTTTATCCGAGACCCAGTACTTC
cdr3_aa: CASSLSETQYF

d_call: .
j_call: TRBJ1-4
v_call: TRBV5-4
clone_size: few
cdr3_nt: TGTGCCAGCAGCTTCGGACAACTAAATGAAAAACTGTTTTTT
cdr3_aa: CASSFGQLNEKLFF

d_call: .
j_call: TRBJ2-5
v_call: TRBV2
clone_size: many
cdr3_nt: TGTGCCAGCAGTGAAGGCTGGGGTAGTCGGGAGACCCAGTACTTC
cdr3_aa: CASSEGWGSRETQYF

d_call: TRBD2
j_call: TRBJ2-1
v_call: TRBV29-1
clone_size: .
cdr3_nt: TGCAGCGTTGAACCGGGACTAGCGGGATCCATCTCCTACAATGAGCAGTTCTTC
cdr3_aa: CSVEPGLAGSISYNEQFF

d_call: .
j_call: TRBJ2-7
v_call: TRBV7-2
clone_size: once
cdr3_nt: TGTGCCAGCAGCCCCAGTGCCTGGAGTTCCGAGCAGTACTTC
cdr3_aa: CASSPSAWSSEQYF